This T cell receptor beta chain came from a study of Ad26.COV2.S vaccination and SARS-CoV-2 variants. For the study at large: Of the COV1001 trial arms, the Ad26.COV2.S arm included the donor. The vaccine Ad26.COV2.S was put into the muscle once, or twice with 56 days between.

General observations from the study: Once vaccination had occurred, spike-specific CD8+ and CD4+ T cell responses reportedly showed substantial breadth.

Clones were sequenced by immunoSEQ multiplex PCR, and TCRdb holds only the in-frame ones, with some missing. The sample carries approximately 350,000 clones, roughly 85% recorded once. Treatment specified: some 19 received Ad26.COV2.S at low or high dose, single or two shots; roughly five received placebo; per-sample allocation not given. At day 63 after the first vaccine or placebo injection, samples were drawn. This CDR3 spans 13 amino acids. V was pared by 0 bases and J by 1 base, with 4 bases between. Looked up from germline, CDR1 is SGHAT and CDR2 is FQNNGV. As concerns this clone: The antigen remains undetermined.

The sequencing used peripheral blood, collected in a trial of Ad26.COV2.S vaccine versus placebo. The receptor was derived from a person between 18 and 65 years old who received the Ad26.COV2.S COVID-19 vaccine or a placebo. The chain links TRBV11-2 to TRBJ2-7; D ambiguous. The CDR3 region is CASSLEDSYEQYF. Here the CDR3 DNA reads TGTGCCAGCAGCTTAGAGGATTCCTACGAGCAGTACTTC.